The next 22 T cell receptor beta chains were all read from a single sample in a study of control samples from healthy donors and cancer patients. The assay was immunoSEQ multiplex PCR, and TCRdb's table has in-frame clones only and misses some. In the table there are some 70,000 clones, under 85% of which are singletons. Sequencing was done on a sample of blood. These receptors all come from a man aged 55-75 years in good health.

This clone was found a few times. The CDR3 reads CASSIGSVHGTDTQYF. CDR3 nucleotides: TGTGCCAGTAGTATAGGCTCGGTGCATGGCACAGATACGCAGTATTTT. V and J are TRBV19 and TRBJ2-3; D ambiguous. CDR1 and CDR2 from the germline V gene are LNHDA and SQIVND (reference sequence). Trimming removed 1 base from V and 1 base from J, with 12 bases in between. The CDR3 spans 16 residues.

The rearrangement uses TRBV7-9 and TRBJ2-7; D ambiguous. With 5 bases removed from V and 5 bases from J, the gap between germline ends came to 7 bases. CDR3 length: 11 residues. CDR1 and CDR2 (germline): SEHNR, FQNEAQ (reference sequence). The CDR3 bases are TGTGCCAGCAGCCCCCTAAACGAGCAGTACTTC. Translated: CASSPLNEQYF.

The chain combines TRBV4-1 with TRBJ2-5, with TRBD1 matching 9 bases. The CDR3 spans 15 residues. Looked up from germline, CDR1 is MGHRA and CDR2 is YSYEKL. Unmatched junction bases numbered 3, after V lost 1 base and J lost 3 bases. The CDR3 DNA reads TGCGCCAGCAGCCAAGCCGGGACAGGGAAAGAGACCCAGTACTTC. Amino acids: CASSQAGTGKETQYF.

The chain is built from TRBV7-2 and TRBJ2-3; 8 bases fit TRBD1. J lost 3 bases, V lost 1 base, and 3 bases had no gene match. The CDR3 length is 15 residues. The germline V gene has CDR1 SGHTA and CDR2 FQGNSA. CDR3 nucleotides: TGTGCCAGCAGCTTAGGACAGGGGCGGACAGATACGCAGTATTTT. It codes for CASSLGQGRTDTQYF. Supplemented by reference TRBV7-2 and TRBJ2-3, the full variable domain reads GAGVSQSPSNKVTEKGKDVELRCDPISGHTALYWYRQSLGQGLEFLIYFQGNSAPDKSGLPSDRFSAERTGGSVSTLTIQRTQQEDSAVYLCASSLGQGRTDTQYFGPGTRLTVL.

V is TRBV7-2 and J is TRBJ2-5; D remains ambiguous. The CDR3 totals 13 residues. Germline CDR1 is SGHTA and CDR2 is FQGNSA. Trimming removed 3 bases from V and 2 bases from J, with 7 bases in between. CDR3 sequence: CASSFGRQETQYF. The CDR3, as DNA: TGTGCCAGCAGCTTTGGCAGACAAGAGACCCAGTACTTC. Full variable domain (missing parts from reference TRBV7-2 and TRBJ2-5): GAGVSQSPSNKVTEKGKDVELRCDPISGHTALYWYRQSLGQGLEFLIYFQGNSAPDKSGLPSDRFSAERTGGSVSTLTIQRTQQEDSAVYLCASSFGRQETQYFGPGTRLLVL.

This chain uses TRBV5-1 with TRBJ2-1; 8 bases are a match to TRBD2. Germline-derived CDR1 and CDR2 are SGHRS and YFSETQ. Unmatched junction bases numbered 4, after V lost 0 bases and J lost 2 bases. The CDR3 sequence is 16 residues long. The CDR3 region is CASSLDGGRTYNEQFF. DNA for the CDR3: TGCGCCAGCAGCTTGGATGGCGGGAGGACCTACAATGAGCAGTTCTTC.

The chain couples TRBV13 to TRBJ2-6; no definite D call. The CDR3 is 18 residues long. V lost 0 bases, J lost 1 base, and 13 bases lay in between. Germline values: CDR1 PRHDT, CDR2 FYEKMQ (reference sequence). The CDR3 is CASSLGPAARSGANVLTF. The CDR3, as DNA: TGTGCCAGCAGCTTAGGCCCGGCAGCCCGATCTGGGGCCAACGTCCTGACTTTC.

The rearrangement links TRBV5-6 to TRBJ2-7; TRBD2 matches 9 bases. Germline trimming cut 0 bases from V and 0 bases from J; bases unmatched to any gene: 4. The CDR3 runs to 16 residues. From germline, CDR1 is SGHDT and CDR2 YYEEEE. In nucleotides, the CDR3 is TGTGCCAGCAGCTTGGTGGGTAGCGGGAGCTCCTACGAGCAGTACTTC. Translating it yields CASSLVGSGSSYEQYF.

The count of this clone is one. The chain carries TRBV15 and TRBJ1-5; TRBD1 is a possible D gene (6 bases). CDR3 length: 19 amino acids. The V end was cut by 0 bases, the J end by 5 bases, with 23 bases between. The germline V gene has CDR1 LNHNV and CDR2 YYDKDF (reference sequence). CDR3 residues: CATSRDLKTTGLRDQPQHF. As DNA, the CDR3 is TGTGCCACCAGCAGAGATCTGAAGACCACAGGGCTTCGGGATCAGCCCCAGCATTTT.

This sequence joins TRBV7-8 and TRBJ1-4, with a possible D match to TRBD1 (5 bases). Germline V gene sequence: CDR1 SGHVS, CDR2 FQNEAQ. V dropped 6 bases and J dropped 8 bases, with 16 bases sitting between them. This CDR3 comprises 14 residues. In nucleotides, the CDR3 is TGTGCCAGCAGTACCGGGACGACTGGGGAAAAACTGTTTTTT. Translated: CASSTGTTGEKLFF.

This chain links TRBV7-2 with TRBJ1-5; no clear D. Between the trimmed V and J ends, which lost 3 bases and 6 bases, there was a span of 9 bases. Germline assignment: CDR1 SGHTA and CDR2 FQGNSA. The CDR3 totals 13 residues. CDR3 sequence: CASSLKHPQPQHF. DNA for the CDR3: TGTGCCAGCAGCTTGAAGCACCCTCAGCCCCAGCATTTT.

V usage is TRBV19 and J usage is TRBJ2-7; tentative D call: TRBD2 (6 bases). The germline V and J ends were trimmed by 3 bases and 2 bases, with 14 bases remaining between them. The CDR3 totals 15 residues. Germline V gene lookup returns CDR1 LNHDA and CDR2 SQIVND (reference sequence). This chain's CDR3 is CASSIPGLPTYEQYF. The CDR3 DNA is TGTGCCAGTAGTATCCCCGGACTACCTACCTACGAGCAGTACTTC.

This clone was counted only a few times. The chain employs TRBV27 and TRBJ2-2; D may be TRBD1 or TRBD2 (5 bases each). This CDR3 region has 14 residues. V was pared by 2 bases and J by 8 bases, with 12 bases between. CDR1 is MNHEY, CDR2 SMNVEV, per germline (reference sequence). CDR3: CASSLGTLEGELFF. The CDR3 DNA follows: TGTGCCAGCAGTTTAGGGACCCTCGAGGGGGAGCTGTTTTTT.

The gene calls are TRBV30 and TRBJ1-2; D gene ambiguous. V lost 0 bases and J lost 3, with 11 bases in between. The CDR3 runs 14 residues. CDR1 and CDR2 from the germline V gene are GTSNPN and SVGIG (reference sequence). The CDR3 DNA reads TGTGCCTGGAGTGTGGGGTATACGGACTATGGCTACACCTTC. Protein sequence: CAWSVGYTDYGYTF.

The rearrangement joins TRBV29-1 to TRBJ2-7, with D perhaps given as TRBD1 or TRBD2 (7 bases each). With 6 bases removed from V and 4 bases from J, the gap between germline ends came to 16 bases. Per the germline V gene, CDR1 is SQVTM and CDR2 is ANQGSEA. The CDR3 covers 13 residues. The CDR3 nucleotides are TGCAGCGTCCGCATCAGGGGGGGTTACGAGCAGTACTTC. Protein product: CSVRIRGGYEQYF.

This clone was seen only once. The chain is built from TRBV6-2 or TRBV6-3 and TRBJ2-1; D possibly uses TRBD1 or TRBD2 (5 bases each). The V and J ends lost 0 bases and 15 bases respectively, with 15 bases between them. CDR1 is MNHEY and CDR2 is SVGEGT in the germline V gene. The length of the CDR3 is 13 residues. The CDR3 coding sequence is TGTGCCAGCAGTTACTCACACCGGGGCCGCGGGTTCTTC. It translates to CASSYSHRGRGFF.

V gene TRBV3-1 (or the pseudogene TRBV3-2) combines with J gene TRBJ2-7; possible D gene TRBD1, 5 bases. With 0 bases removed from V and 9 bases from J, the gap between germline ends came to 15 bases. Per the germline V gene, CDR1 is LGHDT and CDR2 is YNNKEL (reference sequence). The CDR3 loop spans 14 amino acids. CDR3 residues: CASSQDTSSRGQYF. The CDR3 coding sequence is TGTGCCAGCAGCCAAGATACCTCCTCAAGGGGGCAGTACTTC.

V gene TRBV6-4 combines with J gene TRBJ2-3, with 8 positions matching TRBD1. Germline values: CDR1 MRHNA, CDR2 SNTAGT. The CDR3 has 15 amino acids. J was trimmed by 4 bases and V by 3 bases; bases with no gene match: 6. CDR3 sequence (DNA): TGTGCCAGCAGTGAGGCAGGGGGCCGGGCAGATACGCAGTATTTT. Its protein is CASSEAGGRADTQYF.

The chain couples TRBV5-4 to TRBJ2-1; 13 positions match TRBD2. V gave up 4 bases and J gave up 4 bases; unmatched junction bases: 2. The CDR3 contains 15 residues. Germline CDR1 is SGHNT and CDR2 is YYREEE (reference sequence). DNA for the CDR3: TGTGCCAGCAGCCGGACTAGCGGGGGTTACAATGAGCAGTTCTTC. Encoded protein: CASSRTSGGYNEQFF.

The J gene is TRBJ2-1, the V gene TRBV9, with TRBD2 matching over 10 bases. The germline gives CDR1 SGDLS, CDR2 YYNGEE. This CDR3 region has 15 residues. Losses at the gene ends were 0 bases for V and 8 bases for J; bases not matched to a gene: 5. The CDR3 DNA follows: TGTGCCAGCAGCGTAGGCCCAGCGGGAGGGCATGAGCAGTTCTTC. Translation: CASSVGPAGGHEQFF.

As for this clone: At the DNA level, this CDR3 is encoded by other sequences in the same sample as well. The gene calls are TRBV24-1 and TRBJ2-7; tentatively, D is TRBD1 (5 bases). Germline V lookup: CDR1 KGHDR, CDR2 SFDVKD. This CDR3 is built from 13 residues. Trimming took off 4 bases at V and 3 bases at J, with 9 bases between the two ends. Here the CDR3 DNA reads TGTGCCACCAGTGACCTCCAGGGCTACGAGCAGTACTTC. Translated: CATSDLQGYEQYF.

The gene calls are TRBV10-3 and TRBJ2-7, with a possible D match to TRBD2 (5 bases). The V end lost 7 bases, the J end lost 0 bases, and 10 bases lay between the germline ends. The germline V gene encodes CDR1 ENHRY and CDR2 SYGVKD. This CDR3 is built from 13 residues. The chain's CDR3 is CAINQRSSYEQYF. The CDR3 nucleotides are TGTGCCATCAACCAGCGGAGCTCCTACGAGCAGTACTTC.